Shown below are 10 T cell receptor beta chains from a single sample sequenced in a study of identifying expanded T cells in peripheral blood. Clones were read by immunoSEQ multiplex PCR, and TCRdb kept only the in-frame ones, dropping some. The data contain more than 95,000 clones, over 65% of them singletons. Material for sequencing was blood. All receptors derive from a person between 18 and 70 years old in good health.

This clone was recorded once. The chain carries TRBV7-2 and TRBJ1-4; tentative D call: TRBD1 (5 bases). V lost 3 bases and J 5 bases, leaving 13 bases between the germline ends. Germline CDR1 and CDR2: SGHTA and FQGNSA. This CDR3 is built from 15 residues. CDR3 residues: CASSFQSRGNEKLFF. The CDR3 bases are TGTGCCAGCAGCTTCCAAAGCCGGGGGAATGAAAAACTGTTTTTT.

V gene TRBV11-2 combines with J gene TRBJ2-1, with unresolved D. The CDR3 has 13 amino acids. Germline assignment: CDR1 SGHAT and CDR2 FQNNGV. Trimming took 1 base from V and 5 from J, leaving 6 bases between them. CDR3: CASSLVRNNEQFF. CDR3 bases: TGTGCCAGCAGCTTAGTTAGGAACAATGAGCAGTTCTTC.

This rearrangement joins TRBV2 to TRBJ1-5; D is possibly TRBD1 (5 bases). V gave up 7 bases and J gave up 0 bases, with 13 bases separating them. This CDR3 is built from 15 residues. Germline V gives CDR1 SNHLY, CDR2 FYNNEI. The CDR3 here is CASTYDRPSNQPQHF. As DNA, the CDR3 is TGTGCCAGCACCTATGACAGACCTAGCAATCAGCCCCAGCATTTT.

The chain joins TRBV18 to TRBJ1-2, with no clear D. Trimming left V 0 bases short and J 0 bases short, with 11 bases between. Per germline, CDR1 KGHSH and CDR2 LQKENI. The CDR3 has 16 residues. The CDR3 reads CASSPPHLLTNYGYTF. In nucleotides, the CDR3 is TGTGCCAGCTCACCACCGCACCTGCTGACTAACTATGGCTACACCTTC.

V usage is TRBV7-9 and J usage is TRBJ1-5; 9 bases line up with TRBD1. The junction had 9 bases not matched to a gene; V was cut back by 5 bases and J by 1 base. The CDR3 extends over 17 amino acids. CDR1 and CDR2 (germline): SEHNR, FQNEAQ (reference sequence). CDR3 in amino acids: CASSGQGTGSSNQPQHF. The CDR3 DNA reads as TGTGCCAGCAGCGGACAGGGGACAGGATCGAGCAATCAGCCCCAGCATTTT. Supplemented by reference TRBV7-9 and TRBJ1-5, the full variable domain reads DTGVSQNPRHKITKRGQNVTFRCDPISEHNRLYWYRQTLGQGPEFLTYFQNEAQLEKSRLLSDRFSAERPKGSFSTLEIQRTEQGDSAMYLCASSGQGTGSSNQPQHFGDGTRLSIL.

The CDR3 DNA reads as TGTGCCAGTAGTATGAATCCAGATACGCAGTATTTT. This sequence encodes CASSMNPDTQYF. The V call is TRBV19, the J call TRBJ2-3; D is unresolved. V dropped 3 bases and J dropped 4 bases, with 5 bases sitting between them. In germline, CDR1 is LNHDA, CDR2 SQIVND (reference sequence). This CDR3 comprises 12 residues.

This rearrangement joins TRBV6-5 to TRBJ1-6, with unresolved D. This CDR3 is 14 amino acids long. V lost 2 bases to trimming and J lost 8 bases, with 10 bases between them. From germline, CDR1 is MNHEY and CDR2 SVGAGI. The CDR3: CASSYNGVDSPLHF. The CDR3 nucleotides are TGTGCCAGCAGTTACAACGGGGTCGATTCACCCCTCCACTTT.

This clone is a singleton in its sample. This chain connects TRBV10-2 to TRBJ1-2, with D unclear. This CDR3 is built from 15 residues. Germline values: CDR1 WSHSY, CDR2 SAAADI. With 2 bases removed from V and 4 bases from J, the gap between germline ends came to 14 bases. The CDR3 DNA sequence: TGCGCCAGCAGTGAGAGACCCTGGAGTGGCTATGGCTACACCTTC. Translated: CASSERPWSGYGYTF.

The chain employs TRBV15 and TRBJ1-1; TRBD1 might be the D (5 bases). This CDR3 has 16 amino acids. V was clipped by 1 base and J by 3 bases, with 15 bases between them. Germline loops: CDR1 LNHNV, CDR2 YYDKDF (reference sequence). The CDR3 region is CATSRARQSGYTEAFF. As DNA, the CDR3 is TGTGCCACCAGCAGAGCCCGACAGAGTGGGTACACTGAAGCTTTCTTT. The variable domain in full, completed from reference TRBV15 and TRBJ1-1, reads DAMVIQNPRYQVTQFGKPVTLSCSQTLNHNVMYWYQQKSSQAPKLLFHYYDKDFNNEADTPDNFQSRRPNTSFCFLDIRSPGLGDTAMYLCATSRARQSGYTEAFFGQGTRLTVV.

The CDR3 DNA follows: TGTGCCAGCAGCTTAGGGGACGAGCAGTACTTC. Translation gives CASSLGDEQYF. The chain carries TRBV7-6 and TRBJ2-7, with no clear D. There are 11 residues in the CDR3. Trimming took off 1 base at V and 5 bases at J, with 3 bases between the two ends. Per the germline V gene, CDR1 is SGHVS and CDR2 is FNYEAQ.